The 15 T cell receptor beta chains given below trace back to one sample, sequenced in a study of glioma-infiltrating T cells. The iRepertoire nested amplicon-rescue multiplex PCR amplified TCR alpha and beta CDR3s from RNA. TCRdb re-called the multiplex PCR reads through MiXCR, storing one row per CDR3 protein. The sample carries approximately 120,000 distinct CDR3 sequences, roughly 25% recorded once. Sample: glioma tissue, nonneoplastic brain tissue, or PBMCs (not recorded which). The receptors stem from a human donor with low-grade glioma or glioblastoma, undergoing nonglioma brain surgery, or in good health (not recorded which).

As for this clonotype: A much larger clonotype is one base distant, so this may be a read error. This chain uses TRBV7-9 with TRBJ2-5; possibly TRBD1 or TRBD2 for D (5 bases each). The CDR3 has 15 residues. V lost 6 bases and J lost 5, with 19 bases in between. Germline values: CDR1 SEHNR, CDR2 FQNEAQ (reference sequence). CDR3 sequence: CASRYGQGEKETQYF. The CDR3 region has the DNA TGTGCCAGCAGGTATGGGCAGGGAGAAAAGGAGACCCAGTACTTC.

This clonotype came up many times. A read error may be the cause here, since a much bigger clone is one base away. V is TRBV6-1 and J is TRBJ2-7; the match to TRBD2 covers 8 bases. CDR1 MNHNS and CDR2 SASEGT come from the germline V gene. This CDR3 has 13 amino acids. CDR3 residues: CAGSSGGGYEQYF. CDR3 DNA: TGTGCCGGCAGTTCGGGGGGGGGCTACGAGCAGTACTTC.

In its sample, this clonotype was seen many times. This chain's CDR3 is CSATSAGVFPDTQYF. The DNA for the CDR3 is TGCAGTGCCACTTCTGCGGGAGTCTTTCCAGATACGCAGTATTTT. The chain uses TRBV20-1 and TRBJ2-3, with TRBD2 identical over 7 bases. This CDR3 region has 15 residues. The germline V gene encodes CDR1 DFQATT and CDR2 SNEGSKA (reference sequence). With 6 bases clipped from V and 4 bases from J, the junction kept 13 bases outside the gene matches.

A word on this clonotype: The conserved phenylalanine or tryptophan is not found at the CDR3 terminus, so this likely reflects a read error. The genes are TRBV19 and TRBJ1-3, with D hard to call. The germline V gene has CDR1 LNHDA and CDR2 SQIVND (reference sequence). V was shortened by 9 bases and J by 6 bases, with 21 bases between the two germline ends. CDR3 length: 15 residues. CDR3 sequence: CASLRAVLAENTIYY. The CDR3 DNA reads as TGTGCCAGCTTGCGTGCGGTTTTGGCTGAAAACACCATATATTAT.

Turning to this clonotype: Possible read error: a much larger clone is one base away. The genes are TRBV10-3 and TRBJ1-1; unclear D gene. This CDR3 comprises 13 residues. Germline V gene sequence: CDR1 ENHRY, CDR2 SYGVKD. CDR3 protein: CATSRTANTEAFF. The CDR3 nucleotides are TGTGCCACCAGTAGGACGGCGAACACTGAAGCTTTCTTT.

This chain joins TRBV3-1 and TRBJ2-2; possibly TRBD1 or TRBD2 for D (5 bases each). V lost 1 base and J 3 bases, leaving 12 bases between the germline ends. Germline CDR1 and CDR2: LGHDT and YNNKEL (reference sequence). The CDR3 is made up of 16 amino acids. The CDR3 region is CASSQGEGRYTGELFF. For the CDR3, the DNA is TGTGCCAGCAGCCAAGGCGAGGGACGGTACACCGGGGAGCTGTTTTTT.

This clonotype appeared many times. The CDR3 coding sequence is TGTGCCAGCAGATCCAGGTCTACAGATACGCAGTATTTT. This translates into CASRSRSTDTQYF. This sequence joins TRBV7-2 and TRBJ2-3; D is unresolved. V lost 6 bases to trimming and J lost 3 bases, with 10 bases between them. The germline CDR1 and CDR2 sequences are SGHTA and FQGNSA. The CDR3 is 13 amino acids.

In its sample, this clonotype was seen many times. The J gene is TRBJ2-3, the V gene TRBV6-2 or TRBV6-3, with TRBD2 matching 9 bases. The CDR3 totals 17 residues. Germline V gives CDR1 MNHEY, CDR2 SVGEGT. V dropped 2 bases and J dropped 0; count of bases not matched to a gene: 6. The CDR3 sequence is CASSYPTSGRSTDTQYF. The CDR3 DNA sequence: TGTGCCAGCAGTTACCCTACTAGCGGGCGGAGCACAGATACGCAGTATTTT.

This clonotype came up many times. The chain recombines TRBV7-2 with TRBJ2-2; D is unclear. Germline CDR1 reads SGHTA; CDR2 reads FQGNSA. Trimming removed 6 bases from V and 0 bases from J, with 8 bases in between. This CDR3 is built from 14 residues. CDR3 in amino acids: CASRARTNTGELFF. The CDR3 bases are TGTGCCAGCAGGGCTCGGACGAACACCGGGGAGCTGTTTTTT.

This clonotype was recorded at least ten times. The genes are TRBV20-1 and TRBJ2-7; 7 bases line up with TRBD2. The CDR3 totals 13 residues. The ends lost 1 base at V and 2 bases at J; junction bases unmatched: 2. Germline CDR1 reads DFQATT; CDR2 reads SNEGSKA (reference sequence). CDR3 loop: CSARVGGAYEQYF. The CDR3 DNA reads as TGCAGTGCTAGAGTGGGGGGGGCCTACGAGCAGTACTTC.

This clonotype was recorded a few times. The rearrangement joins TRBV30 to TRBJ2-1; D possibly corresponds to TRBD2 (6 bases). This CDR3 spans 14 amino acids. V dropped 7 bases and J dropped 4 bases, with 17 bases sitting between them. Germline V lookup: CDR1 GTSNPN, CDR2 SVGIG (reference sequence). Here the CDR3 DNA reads TGTGCCTACTCGGGCGGGATCCTTTACAATGAGCAGTTCTTC. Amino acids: CAYSGGILYNEQFF.

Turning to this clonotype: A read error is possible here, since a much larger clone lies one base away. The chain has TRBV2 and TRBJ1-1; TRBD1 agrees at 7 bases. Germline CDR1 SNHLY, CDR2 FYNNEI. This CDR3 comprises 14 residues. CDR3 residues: CASVPDRESTEVFF. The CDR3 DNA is TGTGCCAGCGTCCCCGACAGGGAGAGCACTGAAGTTTTCTTT. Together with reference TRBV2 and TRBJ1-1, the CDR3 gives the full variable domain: EPEVTQTPSHQVTQMGQEVILRCVPISNHLYFYWYRQILGQKVEFLVSFYNNEISEKSEIFDDQFSVERPDGSNFTLKIRSTKLEDSAMYFCASVPDRESTEVFFGQGTRLTVV.

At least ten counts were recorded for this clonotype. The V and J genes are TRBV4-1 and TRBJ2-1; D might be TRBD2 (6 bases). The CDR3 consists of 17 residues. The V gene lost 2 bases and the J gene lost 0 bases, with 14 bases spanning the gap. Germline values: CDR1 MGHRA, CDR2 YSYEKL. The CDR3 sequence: CASSQKHLTSSYNEQFF. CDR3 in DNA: TGCGCCAGCAGCCAAAAGCACCTGACTAGCTCCTACAATGAGCAGTTCTTC.

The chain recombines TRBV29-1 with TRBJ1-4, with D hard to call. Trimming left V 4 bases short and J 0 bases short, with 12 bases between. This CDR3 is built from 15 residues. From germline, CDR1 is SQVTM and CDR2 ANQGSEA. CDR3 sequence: CSVAHRGTTNEKLFF. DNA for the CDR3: TGCAGCGTTGCCCATCGCGGGACAACTAATGAAAAACTGTTTTTT.

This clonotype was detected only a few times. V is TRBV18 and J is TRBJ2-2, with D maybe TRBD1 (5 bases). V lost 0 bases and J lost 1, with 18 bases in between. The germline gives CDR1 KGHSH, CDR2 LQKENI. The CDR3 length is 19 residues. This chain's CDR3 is CASSPPSRLDSLNTGELFF. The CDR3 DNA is TGTGCCAGCTCACCACCGAGCAGACTCGACAGTTTGAACACCGGGGAGCTGTTTTTT. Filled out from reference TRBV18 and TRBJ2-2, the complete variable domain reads NAGVMQNPRHLVRRRGQEARLRCSPMKGHSHVYWYRQLPEEGLKFMVYLQKENIIDESGMPKERFSAEFPKEGPSILRIQQVVRGDSAAYFCASSPPSRLDSLNTGELFFGEGSRLTVL.